The rows below give T cell receptor beta chains drawn from one sample of a study of shared clonotypes between healthy human individuals. Here immunoSEQ multiplex PCR was the method, and the copy in TCRdb shows in-frame clones only, minus some. Among 1,500,000 or so clones listed, roughly 95% were seen once. The sequenced sample consisted of naive CD4+ T cells sorted from blood. All receptors come from a man younger than 45 in good health. Each CDR3 is given with its conserved first and last residue. D genes are given only for firm matches. Some rows mark clone size as missing; the rest say once, few, many or name a class of expanded clone.

j_gene: TRBJ1-2; d_gene: .; v_gene: TRBV5-1; abundance: .; CDR3nt: TGCGCCAGCAGCTTGGAGTCCTATGGCTACACCTTC; CDR3aa: CASSLESYGYTF
j_gene: TRBJ2-5; d_gene: .; v_gene: TRBV5-1; abundance: .; CDR3nt: TGCGCCAGCAGCTTGGGGACTCCCCAAGAGACCCAGTACTTC; CDR3aa: CASSLGTPQETQYF
j_gene: TRBJ2-3; d_gene: TRBD2; v_gene: TRBV4-2; abundance: .; CDR3nt: TGTGCCAGCAGCCAAGGGACTAGCGGGGTCAGTCTCACAGATACGCAGTATTTT; CDR3aa: CASSQGTSGVSLTDTQYF
j_gene: TRBJ2-4; d_gene: .; v_gene: TRBV29-1; abundance: .; CDR3nt: TGCAGCGTTGAAGATCGAAGAGGGTCTGTTAGGGACATTCAGTACTTC; CDR3aa: CSVEDRRGSVRDIQYF
j_gene: TRBJ2-7; d_gene: TRBD1; v_gene: TRBV9; abundance: .; CDR3nt: TGTGCCAGCAGCGTGGCGGGACAGGGGTTCTACGAGCAGTACTTC; CDR3aa: CASSVAGQGFYEQYF
j_gene: TRBJ1-1; d_gene: .; v_gene: TRBV10-3; abundance: .; CDR3nt: TGTGCCATCAGTAGTCAGAAGAACACTGAAGCTTTCTTT; CDR3aa: CAISSQKNTEAFF
j_gene: TRBJ1-1; d_gene: .; v_gene: TRBV15; abundance: .; CDR3nt: TGTGCCACCCTCCTCAGGGGCCGCGGCACTGAAGCTTTCTTT; CDR3aa: CATLLRGRGTEAFF
j_gene: TRBJ2-2; d_gene: .; v_gene: TRBV2; abundance: .; CDR3nt: TGTGCCAGCAGTGAAGAAGGGAGGCTCGGGGAGCTGTTTTTT; CDR3aa: CASSEEGRLGELFF
j_gene: TRBJ1-1; d_gene: .; v_gene: TRBV15; abundance: .; CDR3nt: TGTGCCACCAGCAGAGTCGCAGGGTCGGCTGAAGCTTTCTTT; CDR3aa: CATSRVAGSAEAFF
j_gene: TRBJ2-7; d_gene: .; v_gene: TRBV18; abundance: .; CDR3nt: TGTGCCAGCTCACCCCTCGGGTTGGCCTACGAGCAGTACTTC; CDR3aa: CASSPLGLAYEQYF
j_gene: TRBJ1-4; d_gene: .; v_gene: TRBV6-5; abundance: .; CDR3nt: TGTGCCAGCAGTTTCAGGGCAACTAATGAAAAACTGTTTTTT; CDR3aa: CASSFRATNEKLFF
j_gene: TRBJ2-1; d_gene: .; v_gene: TRBV28; abundance: .; CDR3nt: TGTGCCAGCAGTTTAAAAGGGCGCCCCCTCTCCTACAATGAGCAGTTCTTC; CDR3aa: CASSLKGRPLSYNEQFF
j_gene: TRBJ2-7; d_gene: .; v_gene: TRBV20-1; abundance: few; CDR3nt: TGCAGTGCTAGCTCCTACGAGCAGTACTTC; CDR3aa: CSASSYEQYF
j_gene: TRBJ2-5; d_gene: TRBD1; v_gene: TRBV11-2; abundance: .; CDR3nt: TGTGCCACATCGACAGGGGGCTCAAAAGAGACCCAGTACTTC; CDR3aa: CATSTGGSKETQYF
j_gene: TRBJ1-4; d_gene: .; v_gene: TRBV28; abundance: .; CDR3nt: TGTGCCAGCAGTTTATGGGACAGTCGGGAAAAACTGTTTTTT; CDR3aa: CASSLWDSREKLFF
j_gene: TRBJ2-5; d_gene: .; v_gene: TRBV27; abundance: .; CDR3nt: TGTGCCAGCAGTGTCCAGGGTTGGGAGACCCAGTACTTC; CDR3aa: CASSVQGWETQYF
j_gene: TRBJ1-1; d_gene: .; v_gene: TRBV27; abundance: .; CDR3nt: TGTGCCAGCAGTTTGCAGGTTAGGACTGAAGCTTTCTTT; CDR3aa: CASSLQVRTEAFF
j_gene: TRBJ2-7; d_gene: .; v_gene: TRBV5-1; abundance: .; CDR3nt: TGCGCCAGCAGCACGAGGGGGTACGAGCAGTACTTC; CDR3aa: CASSTRGYEQYF
j_gene: TRBJ1-5; d_gene: TRBD1; v_gene: TRBV28; abundance: .; CDR3nt: TGTGCCAGCAGTTACCTGGACAGGGATCAGCCCCAGCATTTT; CDR3aa: CASSYLDRDQPQHF
j_gene: TRBJ2-7; d_gene: .; v_gene: TRBV28; abundance: .; CDR3nt: TGTGCCAGCGGGGGCGGGGACAGCCCCCTGGAGCAGTACTTC; CDR3aa: CASGGGDSPLEQYF
j_gene: TRBJ2-7; d_gene: TRBD2; v_gene: TRBV7-2; abundance: .; CDR3nt: TGTGCCAGCAGCTTACTAGCGGGACCCTCCTACGAGCAGTACTTC; CDR3aa: CASSLLAGPSYEQYF
j_gene: TRBJ1-5; d_gene: .; v_gene: TRBV14; abundance: .; CDR3nt: TGTGCCAGCAGCCAAGATGGTAATCAGCCCCAGCATTTT; CDR3aa: CASSQDGNQPQHF
j_gene: TRBJ2-3; d_gene: TRBD1; v_gene: TRBV9; abundance: .; CDR3nt: TGTGCCAGCAGCGTCGACAGGGCAGATACGCAGTATTTT; CDR3aa: CASSVDRADTQYF
j_gene: TRBJ2-7; d_gene: TRBD2; v_gene: TRBV5-5; abundance: .; CDR3nt: TGTGCCAGCAGCTTGCGTGGGCTAGCGGACACCTACGAGCAGTACTTC; CDR3aa: CASSLRGLADTYEQYF
j_gene: TRBJ2-1; d_gene: TRBD2; v_gene: TRBV15; abundance: .; CDR3nt: TGTGCCACCAGCGCACGACTAGCGGGGAGCTTAGAGCAGTTCTTC; CDR3aa: CATSARLAGSLEQFF
j_gene: TRBJ2-1; d_gene: .; v_gene: TRBV28; abundance: .; CDR3nt: TGTGCCAGCAGTTTAATAGGGACTGTGGTCCCTGAGCAGTTCTTC; CDR3aa: CASSLIGTVVPEQFF
j_gene: TRBJ1-1; d_gene: .; v_gene: TRBV5-1; abundance: .; CDR3nt: TGCGCCAGCAGCTTGGGGAGGCCGAACACTGAAGCTTTCTTT; CDR3aa: CASSLGRPNTEAFF
j_gene: TRBJ1-2; d_gene: .; v_gene: TRBV7-9; abundance: .; CDR3nt: TGTGCCAGCAGCTTAACCCCGAACTATGGCTACACCTTC; CDR3aa: CASSLTPNYGYTF
j_gene: TRBJ2-2; d_gene: .; v_gene: TRBV5-1; abundance: .; CDR3nt: TGCGCCAGCAGCCGGATTTCTAGCGCCCTGAACACCGGGGAGCTGTTTTTT; CDR3aa: CASSRISSALNTGELFF
j_gene: TRBJ2-1; d_gene: TRBD1; v_gene: TRBV6-1; abundance: .; CDR3nt: TGTGCCAGCAGTGAACAGGGGGCGGGGACCTACAATGAGCAGTTCTTC; CDR3aa: CASSEQGAGTYNEQFF
j_gene: TRBJ2-2; d_gene: .; v_gene: TRBV20-1; abundance: .; CDR3nt: TGCAGTGCTCGCCGCCCCGGGGAGCTGTTTTTT; CDR3aa: CSARRPGELFF
j_gene: TRBJ2-3; d_gene: .; v_gene: TRBV7-9; abundance: .; CDR3nt: TGTGCCAGCAGCTTAGATGGGGGTCTTAGCACAGATACGCAGTATTTT; CDR3aa: CASSLDGGLSTDTQYF
j_gene: TRBJ1-5; d_gene: TRBD1; v_gene: TRBV29-1; abundance: .; CDR3nt: TGCAGCGCTGCACAGGGGGCAGGCAATCAGCCCCAGCATTTT; CDR3aa: CSAAQGAGNQPQHF
j_gene: TRBJ2-1; d_gene: .; v_gene: TRBV5-8; abundance: .; CDR3nt: TGTGCCAGCAGCTTGGGGGTGCAGAGCTCCTACAATGAGCAGTTCTTC; CDR3aa: CASSLGVQSSYNEQFF
j_gene: TRBJ2-7; d_gene: TRBD1; v_gene: TRBV6-6; abundance: .; CDR3nt: TGTGCCAGCAGTTACTACGGGACAGGAAATTTCCACGAGCAGTACTTC; CDR3aa: CASSYYGTGNFHEQYF
j_gene: TRBJ2-3; d_gene: TRBD1; v_gene: TRBV4-1; abundance: .; CDR3nt: TGCGCCAGCAGTATCGGACAGGGGGTGAGGACAGATACGCAGTATTTT; CDR3aa: CASSIGQGVRTDTQYF
j_gene: TRBJ1-1; d_gene: .; v_gene: TRBV9; abundance: .; CDR3nt: TGTGCCAGCAGCGTTCAGGGTCGAACTGAAGCTTTCTTT; CDR3aa: CASSVQGRTEAFF
j_gene: TRBJ2-1; d_gene: .; v_gene: TRBV7-9; abundance: .; CDR3nt: TGTGCCAGCAGCCCCGGACGGACAACCTACAATGAGCAGTTCTTC; CDR3aa: CASSPGRTTYNEQFF
j_gene: TRBJ2-7; d_gene: TRBD1; v_gene: TRBV19; abundance: .; CDR3nt: TGTGCCAGTAGTAGGACCCGGGACAGATACGAGCAGTACTTC; CDR3aa: CASSRTRDRYEQYF
j_gene: TRBJ1-5; d_gene: .; v_gene: TRBV27; abundance: once; CDR3nt: TGTGCCAGCAGCCGATTATCAGGGACGGGCCAGCCCCAGCATTTT; CDR3aa: CASSRLSGTGQPQHF
j_gene: TRBJ2-6; d_gene: TRBD1; v_gene: TRBV7-9; abundance: .; CDR3nt: TGTGCCAGCAGCTTAGCGACAGGGGCAGGGGCCAACGTCCTGACTTTC; CDR3aa: CASSLATGAGANVLTF
j_gene: TRBJ2-2; d_gene: TRBD1; v_gene: TRBV6-4; abundance: .; CDR3nt: TGTGCCAGCAGTCAGGACAGGGGATATTCCGGGGAGCTGTTTTTT; CDR3aa: CASSQDRGYSGELFF
j_gene: TRBJ2-5; d_gene: .; v_gene: TRBV5-6; abundance: .; CDR3nt: TGTGCCAGCAGCCTAGGTTTCGGGGGCGCGGTGAAGACCCAGTACTTC; CDR3aa: CASSLGFGGAVKTQYF
j_gene: TRBJ2-7; d_gene: TRBD1; v_gene: TRBV6-6; abundance: .; CDR3nt: TGTGCCAGCAGTTACTCAGCGGACAGGCTGCAGTACTTC; CDR3aa: CASSYSADRLQYF
j_gene: TRBJ2-2; d_gene: .; v_gene: TRBV9; abundance: .; CDR3nt: TGTGCCAGCAGCCCTCGGACCAGGGGGGTGCCCGGGGAGCTGTTTTTT; CDR3aa: CASSPRTRGVPGELFF
j_gene: TRBJ2-3; d_gene: TRBD2; v_gene: TRBV9; abundance: .; CDR3nt: TGTGCCAGCAGCGTAGGTGGACTAGCCCCAGATACGCAGTATTTT; CDR3aa: CASSVGGLAPDTQYF
j_gene: TRBJ2-7; d_gene: TRBD1; v_gene: TRBV5-4; abundance: once; CDR3nt: TGTGCCAGCAGCTCCCGGGACAGGGACTACGAGCAGTACTTC; CDR3aa: CASSSRDRDYEQYF
j_gene: TRBJ1-5; d_gene: .; v_gene: TRBV2; abundance: .; CDR3nt: TGTGCCAGCAGCAGACAGGTTAGCAATCAGCCCCAGCATTTT; CDR3aa: CASSRQVSNQPQHF
j_gene: TRBJ1-1; d_gene: .; v_gene: TRBV5-4; abundance: .; CDR3nt: TGTGCCAGCAGCACTCCCTACACTGAAGCTTTCTTT; CDR3aa: CASSTPYTEAFF
j_gene: TRBJ2-7; d_gene: TRBD2; v_gene: TRBV19; abundance: .; CDR3nt: TGTGCCACCCAAGGACTAGCGGGAGGCACCTACGAGCAGTACTTC; CDR3aa: CATQGLAGGTYEQYF
j_gene: TRBJ2-1; d_gene: TRBD2; v_gene: TRBV6-6; abundance: .; CDR3nt: TGTGCCAGCAGTGACTCGGGACTAGTTGGCGGTGAGCAGTTCTTC; CDR3aa: CASSDSGLVGGEQFF
j_gene: TRBJ2-7; d_gene: .; v_gene: TRBV21-1; abundance: .; CDR3nt: TGTGCCAGCATCCGGGACCGATCCTACGAGCAGTACTTC; CDR3aa: CASIRDRSYEQYF
j_gene: TRBJ1-1; d_gene: .; v_gene: TRBV5-4; abundance: .; CDR3nt: TGTGCCAGCAGCTTGAGACAGGCTAACACTGAAGCTTTCTTT; CDR3aa: CASSLRQANTEAFF